Listed here are 26 T cell receptor beta chains from one sample, sequenced in a study of T cell repertoires in aging, cancer and after chemotherapy. Rearranged V-D-J TRB sequences were amplified with a mixed TRB-A/B primer pool. TCRdb reprocessed the multiplex PCR reads with MiXCR, giving one entry per CDR3 protein. The sample holds 260 or so distinct CDR3 sequences; around 21% are singletons and the top ten take around 50%. Amplification of TCR beta used genomic DNA extracted from peripheral blood. The sample taken for sequencing was blood. The receptors here all came from a human donor with a blood cancer. The donor label of this sample is uncertain.

Judged by abundance, this clonotype is large (0.1 to 1%). The chain combines TRBV6-5 with TRBJ1-4; tentative D call: TRBD1 (5 bases). This CDR3 region has 15 residues. CDR1 MNHEY and CDR2 SVGAGI come from the germline V gene. V gave up 2 bases and J gave up 3 bases, with 10 bases separating them. The CDR3 loop is CASSYGAEPNEKLFF. For the CDR3, the DNA is TGTGCCAGCAGTTACGGGGCAGAACCTAATGAAAAACTGTTTTTT.

Relative to its sample, this clonotype is large. The chain joins TRBV5-4 to TRBJ1-2; TRBD1 matches at 7 bases. Germline assignment: CDR1 SGHNT and CDR2 YYREEE (reference sequence). Trimming removed 4 bases from V and 8 bases from J; junction bases left unmatched: 11. The CDR3 runs to 14 residues. Here the CDR3 reads CASSRVGTVGGYTF. The CDR3 DNA reads TGTGCCAGCAGCCGTGTTGGGACAGTCGGGGGCTACACCTTC.

This clonotype rates as large (0.1 to 1%). V gene TRBV5-6 combines with J gene TRBJ2-3; 7 nucleotides line up with TRBD1. The CDR3 is 16 residues long. Losses at the gene ends were 0 bases for V and 0 bases for J; bases not matched to a gene: 4. Germline lookup yields CDR1 SGHDT and CDR2 YYEEEE. The CDR3 DNA sequence: TGTGCCAGCAGCTTGGATAGGGGGCTGAGCACAGATACGCAGTATTTT. This translates into CASSLDRGLSTDTQYF.

This clonotype is large (0.1 to 1%). The chain has TRBV27 and TRBJ1-6, with unresolved D. The germline V gene encodes CDR1 MNHEY and CDR2 SMNVEV (reference sequence). The CDR3 is made up of 14 amino acids. V was pared by 7 bases and J by 8 bases, with 15 bases between. For the CDR3, the DNA is TGTGCCAGCACCGATAGAAAGCGTGATTCACCCCTCCACTTT. Translated: CASTDRKRDSPLHF.

This clonotype is deemed large. The rearrangement joins TRBV6-6 to TRBJ2-7, with D tentatively TRBD1 (6 bases). Per the germline V gene, CDR1 is MNHNY and CDR2 is SVGAGI (reference sequence). There are 14 residues in the CDR3. Trimming pared 0 bases from V and 1 base from J, leaving 7 bases between. The CDR3 protein is CASSYSDRSYEQYF. The CDR3 DNA follows: TGTGCCAGCAGTTACTCGGACAGATCCTACGAGCAGTACTTC.

By sample fraction, this clonotype is large. The chain uses TRBV6-2 or TRBV6-3 and TRBJ1-2; D is unclear. The CDR3 spans 14 residues. V was trimmed by 6 bases and J by 4 bases, leaving 15 bases between them. Germline V gene lookup returns CDR1 MNHEY and CDR2 SVGEGT. CDR3 DNA sequence: TGTGCCAGCAGAACGAGCAGCAACTTCTATGGCTACACCTTC. Encoded protein: CASRTSSNFYGYTF.

The genes are TRBV11-2 and TRBJ2-7; a weak D match, TRBD1 (6 bases). CDR3 length: 13 residues. V was shortened by 5 bases and J by 3 bases, with 11 bases between the two germline ends. Germline loops: CDR1 SGHAT, CDR2 FQNNGV. In DNA, the CDR3 is TGTGCCAGCAGCCAAGGACAGAACTACGAGCAGTACTTC. It is translated as CASSQGQNYEQYF.

Judged by abundance, this clonotype is medium-sized (0.01 to 0.1%). The J gene is TRBJ2-5, the V gene TRBV20-1, with 7 bases that match TRBD1. In germline, CDR1 is DFQATT, CDR2 SNEGSKA (reference sequence). The CDR3 totals 12 residues. J was trimmed by 4 bases and V by 5 bases; bases with no gene match: 4. CDR3 region: CSARQGAETQYF. In DNA form, the CDR3 reads TGCAGTGCTCGACAGGGTGCAGAGACCCAGTACTTC.

By its share, this clonotype is medium-sized. The chain recombines TRBV5-1 with TRBJ2-7; the D gene could be TRBD1 or TRBD2 (5 bases each). V was clipped by 0 bases and J by 8 bases, with 15 bases between them. CDR3 length: 14 residues. Germline V gene data show CDR1 as SGHRS and CDR2 as YFSETQ. CDR3 sequence reads: CASSLEPGTSKQYF. In nucleotides, the CDR3 is TGCGCCAGCAGCTTGGAGCCCGGGACCTCTAAGCAGTACTTC. The complete variable domain, with remaining parts taken from reference TRBV5-1 and TRBJ2-7, reads KAGVTQTPRYLIKTRGQQVTLSCSPISGHRSVSWYQQTPGQGLQFLFEYFSETQRNKGNFPGRFSGRQFSNSRSEMNVSTLELGDSALYLCASSLEPGTSKQYFGPGTRLTVT.

Within the sample, this clonotype is large (0.1 to 1%). The chain couples TRBV27 to TRBJ2-1; weak D call: TRBD2 (6 bases). The CDR3 has 16 amino acids. Germline-derived CDR1 and CDR2 are MNHEY and SMNVEV (reference sequence). V was pared by 0 bases and J by 3 bases, with 12 bases between. CDR3 DNA: TGTGCCAGCAGTTTATCGAACGGGAGAGGCTACAATGAGCAGTTCTTC. Translating it yields CASSLSNGRGYNEQFF.

The genes are TRBV7-9 and TRBJ1-5; tentatively, D is TRBD1 (5 bases). V shed 3 bases and J shed 7 bases, with 13 bases lying between them. CDR1 and CDR2 (germline): SEHNR, FQNEAQ (reference sequence). CDR3 length equals 14 residues. CDR3 sequence reads: CASSLGDGPQPQHF. CDR3 nucleotides: TGTGCCAGCAGCTTGGGGGACGGCCCGCAGCCCCAGCATTTT.

Relative to its sample, this clonotype is large. In nucleotides, the CDR3 is TGTGCCAGTAGTCTTCCTGGAAACACCATATATTTT. Protein sequence: CASSLPGNTIYF. The chain recombines TRBV19 with TRBJ1-3; D is unclear. This CDR3 is 12 amino acids long. The germline V and J ends were trimmed by 5 bases and 2 bases, with 4 bases remaining between them. CDR1 LNHDA and CDR2 SQIVND come from the germline V gene (reference sequence).

The V gene is TRBV20-1, the J gene TRBJ2-5; D gene unclear. Germline CDR1 is DFQATT and CDR2 is SNEGSKA (reference sequence). CDR3 length: 14 amino acids. The V gene lost 3 bases and the J gene lost 2 bases, with 13 bases spanning the gap. The CDR3 spells CSASPDLGQETQYF. CDR3 coding DNA: TGCAGTGCTAGCCCGGACCTGGGGCAAGAGACCCAGTACTTC.

This clonotype is deemed large (0.1 to 1%). The chain links TRBV19 to TRBJ1-2, with TRBD1 matching 9 bases. V lost 4 bases, J lost 4 bases, and 7 bases stayed unmatched. Germline CDR1 reads LNHDA; CDR2 reads SQIVND (reference sequence). The CDR3 totals 15 residues. This CDR3 reads CASSTPGQGPYGYTF. As DNA, the CDR3 is TGTGCCAGTAGTACTCCGGGACAGGGTCCCTATGGCTACACCTTC.

In its sample, this clonotype ranks as large. This chain uses TRBV19 with TRBJ2-1, with 9 positions matching TRBD2. CDR1 and CDR2 from the germline V gene are LNHDA and SQIVND (reference sequence). This CDR3 has 14 amino acids. V lost 4 bases to trimming and J lost 13 bases; unmatched junction nucleotides: 11. The CDR3 DNA is TGTGCCAGTAGTAAATATGTAGCGGGAGCTGGCCAGTTCTTC. Protein: CASSKYVAGAGQFF.

The CDR3 coding sequence is TGTGCCAGCAGTCCGGGACAGGGAAATCGTTCACCCCTCCACTTT. Translated: CASSPGQGNRSPLHF. The chain joins TRBV28 to TRBJ1-6, with 9 bases lining up with TRBD1. The CDR3 length is 15 residues. CDR1 MDHEN and CDR2 SYDVKM come from the germline V gene. Trimming cost V 5 bases and J 9 bases; bases outside gene matches: 8.

By share, this clonotype ranks as large. The chain carries TRBV7-2 and TRBJ2-7, with TRBD2 identical over 9 bases. After removal of 4 bases from V and 4 bases from J, the junction contained 14 bases not matched to a gene. Germline CDR1 SGHTA, CDR2 FQGNSA. CDR3 length equals 17 residues. This CDR3 is CASSSGLAGRPGYEQYF. In DNA, the CDR3 is TGTGCCAGCAGCTCCGGGCTAGCGGGGCGGCCGGGTTACGAGCAGTACTTC.

This clonotype qualifies as large. The chain links TRBV19 to TRBJ2-2, with 9 nucleotides matching TRBD1. Germline-derived CDR1 and CDR2 are LNHDA and SQIVND (reference sequence). With V trimmed by 5 bases and J by 6 bases, 10 bases remained unmatched. The CDR3 length is 16 residues. The DNA of the CDR3 is TGTGCCAGTAGTGGAGGACAGGGGTTAGCTCCCGGGGAGCTGTTTTTT. Its translation: CASSGGQGLAPGELFF.

This clonotype was seen a few times. A much larger clone differs from this one at a single base, so this may be a read error. As DNA, the CDR3 is TGTGCCAGCAGTTCAGGGTATTCACACCTCCACTTT. Its translation: CASSSGYSHLHF. The chain is built from TRBV12-3 or TRBV12-4 and TRBJ1-6; D perhaps matches TRBD1 (5 bases). This CDR3 comprises 12 residues.

This clonotype is large by share. The J gene is TRBJ2-7, the V gene TRBV9, with 8 nucleotides matching TRBD1. The CDR3 spans 15 residues. Germline V CDR1 and CDR2: SGDLS, YYNGEE. V dropped 4 bases and J dropped 2; count of bases not matched to a gene: 8. The CDR3 spells CASSYGQGETYEQYF. For the CDR3, the DNA is TGTGCCAGCAGCTATGGACAGGGTGAAACCTACGAGCAGTACTTC.

This clonotype is classed as large. The rearrangement uses TRBV29-1 and TRBJ2-2, with TRBD1 matching 7 bases. Germline lookup yields CDR1 SQVTM and CDR2 ANQGSEA. V lost 6 bases, J lost 0 bases, and 4 bases stayed unmatched. The CDR3 has 14 residues. The CDR3 spells CSVPGTANTGELFF. CDR3 nucleotides: TGCAGCGTCCCCGGGACAGCGAACACCGGGGAGCTGTTTTTT.

This clonotype was counted between two and nine times. The chain couples TRBV12-3 or TRBV12-4 to TRBJ2-7; TRBD1 or TRBD2 may be the D gene (6 bases each). Trimming cost V 5 bases and J 2 bases, with 16 bases left between them. The CDR3 length is 15 residues. The CDR3 loop reads CASSPSWGAAYEQYF. CDR3 DNA: TGTGCCAGCAGTCCCTCCTGGGGGGCCGCCTACGAGCAGTACTTC.

By sample fraction, this clonotype is large (0.1 to 1%). CDR3 in DNA: TGCAGCGTTTATGACCCCGACGACGAGCAGTACTTC. Amino acid sequence: CSVYDPDDEQYF. The chain combines TRBV29-1 with TRBJ2-7, with no clear D. Germline V gives CDR1 SQVTM, CDR2 ANQGSEA. This CDR3 has 12 amino acids. V lost 5 bases and J lost 5, with 13 bases in between.

About this clonotype itself: A read error may produce the germline difference seen at one junction end. This chain joins TRBV30 and TRBJ1-6, with 8 bases aligning to TRBD1. Per germline, CDR1 GTSNPN and CDR2 SVGIG (reference sequence). The CDR3 runs 14 residues. CDR3: CAWSLGQGESPLYF. CDR3 coding DNA: TGTGCCTGGAGTCTAGGACAGGGCGAATCGCCCCTCTACTTT.

The genes are TRBV7-3 and TRBJ2-3; tentative D call: TRBD2 (6 bases). Germline V gene data show CDR1 as SGHTA and CDR2 as FQGTGA. V was trimmed by 2 bases and J by 1 base, leaving 10 bases between them. The CDR3 is 15 residues long. The CDR3 sequence: CASSLVWGGTDTQYF. DNA of the CDR3: TGTGCCAGCAGCTTAGTCTGGGGGGGCACAGATACGCAGTATTTT.

In its sample, this clonotype is large. The chain couples TRBV6-5 to TRBJ2-7, with D possibly matching TRBD2 (6 bases). CDR1 is MNHEY and CDR2 is SVGAGI in the germline V gene. The V and J ends lost 0 bases and 0 bases respectively, with 9 bases between them. CDR3 length equals 15 residues. CDR3 sequence: CASSYSEGYSYEQYF. CDR3 nucleotide sequence: TGTGCCAGCAGTTACTCGGAGGGATACTCCTACGAGCAGTACTTC.